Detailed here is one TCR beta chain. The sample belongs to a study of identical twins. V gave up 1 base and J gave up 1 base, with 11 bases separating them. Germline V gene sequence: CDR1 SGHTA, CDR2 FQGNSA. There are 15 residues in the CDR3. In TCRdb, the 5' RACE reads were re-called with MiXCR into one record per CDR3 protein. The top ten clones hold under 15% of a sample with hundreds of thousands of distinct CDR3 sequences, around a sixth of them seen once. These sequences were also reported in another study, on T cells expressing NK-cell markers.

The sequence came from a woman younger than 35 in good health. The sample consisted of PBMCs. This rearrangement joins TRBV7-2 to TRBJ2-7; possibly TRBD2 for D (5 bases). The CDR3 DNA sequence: TGTGCCAGCAGCTTAGTTGACCGGGGATCCTACGAGCAGTACTTC. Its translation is CASSLVDRGSYEQYF.